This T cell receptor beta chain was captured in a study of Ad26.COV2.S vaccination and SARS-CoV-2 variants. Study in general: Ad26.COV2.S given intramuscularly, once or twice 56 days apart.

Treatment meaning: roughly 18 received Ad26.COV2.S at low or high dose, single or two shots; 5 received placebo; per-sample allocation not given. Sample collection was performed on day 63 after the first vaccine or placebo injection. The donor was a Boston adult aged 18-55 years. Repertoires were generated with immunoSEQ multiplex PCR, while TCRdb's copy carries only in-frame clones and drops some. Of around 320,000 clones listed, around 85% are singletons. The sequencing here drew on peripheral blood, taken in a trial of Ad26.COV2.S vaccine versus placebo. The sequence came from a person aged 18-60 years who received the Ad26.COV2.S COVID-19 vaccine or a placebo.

DNA for the CDR3: TGTGCCAGCAGCCAAGGGAGACTAGCGGAGGACTACAATGAGCAGTTCTTC. This encodes CASSQGRLAEDYNEQFF. The chain couples TRBV3-1 (or the pseudogene TRBV3-2) to TRBJ2-1, with 9 bases that match TRBD2. The CDR3 runs 17 residues. Germline V gene data show CDR1 as LGHDT and CDR2 as YNNKEL (reference sequence). J was trimmed by 3 bases and V by 1 base; bases with no gene match: 7.